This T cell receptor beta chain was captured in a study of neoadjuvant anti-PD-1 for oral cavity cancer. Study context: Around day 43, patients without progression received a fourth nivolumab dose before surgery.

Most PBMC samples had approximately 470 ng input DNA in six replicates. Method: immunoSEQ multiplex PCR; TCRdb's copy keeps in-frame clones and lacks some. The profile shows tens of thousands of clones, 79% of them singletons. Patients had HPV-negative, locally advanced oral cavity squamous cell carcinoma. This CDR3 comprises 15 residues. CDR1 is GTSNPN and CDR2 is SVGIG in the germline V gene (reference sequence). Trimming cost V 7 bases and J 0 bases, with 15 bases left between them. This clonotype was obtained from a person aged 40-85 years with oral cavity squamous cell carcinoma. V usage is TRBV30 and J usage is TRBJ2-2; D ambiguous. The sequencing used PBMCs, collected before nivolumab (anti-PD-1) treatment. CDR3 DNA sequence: TGTGCCTTAACCTTCCTAAAGGCGAACACCGGGGAGCTGTTTTTT. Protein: CALTFLKANTGELFF.